These 10 T cell receptor beta chains share one sample of origin, sequenced in a study of post-analysis software for immune sequencing data. Findings and caveats of the study: TRBV5-6, TRBV5-1 and TRBV20-1 were among about 5 TRBV segments more frequent in patients than controls.

Antigen specificity for these receptors is unknown. Prepared libraries of TCR beta cDNA carried unique molecular identifiers. TCRdb reprocessed the PCR reads with MiXCR, giving one entry per CDR3 protein. The sample contains around 710,000 distinct CDR3 sequences, 35% to 55% of which appear only once. Sequenced sample: blood. These receptors were taken from a girl aged 5-17 years with multiple sclerosis.

This clonotype has at least ten counts. The chain employs TRBV12-3 or TRBV12-4 and TRBJ1-2; possible D gene TRBD1, 6 bases. This CDR3 comprises 12 residues. V lost 6 bases to trimming and J lost 4 bases, with 9 bases between them. The CDR3 loop is CASRSQGYGYTF. Here the CDR3 DNA reads TGTGCCAGCAGATCACAGGGCTATGGCTACACCTTC.

The chain joins TRBV4-2 to TRBJ2-2; no definite D call. The CDR3 length is 16 residues. Germline V gene sequence: CDR1 LGHNA, CDR2 YNFKEQ. Trimming took off 0 bases at V and 0 bases at J, with 8 bases between the two ends. CDR3 nucleotide sequence: TGTGCCAGCAGCCAAGAAGCCCGGGCGAACACCGGGGAGCTGTTTTTT. Translation: CASSQEARANTGELFF.

This clonotype has more than one count but fewer than ten. The CDR3 loop reads CSVTWAGTLYF. The CDR3 DNA follows: TGCAGCGTTACGTGGGCAGGCACCTTGTACTTC. The V and J genes are TRBV29-1 and TRBJ2-7; D remains unclear. CDR1 SQVTM and CDR2 ANQGSEA come from the germline V gene. The CDR3 is 11 residues long. Deletions cut 5 bases from V and 12 bases from J, with 17 bases between.

This sequence joins TRBV20-1 and TRBJ2-3; tentatively, D is TRBD2 (6 bases). CDR3 length: 14 amino acids. V lost 1 base and J lost 2, with 10 bases in between. Germline CDR1 and CDR2: DFQATT and SNEGSKA (reference sequence). The CDR3 protein is CSARVAGPTDTQYF. In DNA form, the CDR3 reads TGCAGTGCTAGAGTTGCGGGGCCCACAGATACGCAGTATTTT.

The chain has TRBV5-1 and TRBJ1-2, with a tentative D call TRBD1 (5 bases). Trimming cost V 4 bases and J 1 base, with 17 bases left between them. The CDR3 has 16 residues. Germline assignment: CDR1 SGHRS and CDR2 YFSETQ. The CDR3 sequence is CASSRVGTGFNYGYTF. The DNA for the CDR3 is TGCGCCAGCAGCCGAGTCGGGACGGGATTTAACTATGGCTACACCTTC. The variable domain in full, with the rest retrieved from reference TRBV5-1 and TRBJ1-2, is KAGVTQTPRYLIKTRGQQVTLSCSPISGHRSVSWYQQTPGQGLQFLFEYFSETQRNKGNFPGRFSGRQFSNSRSEMNVSTLELGDSALYLCASSRVGTGFNYGYTFGSGTRLTVV.

This clonotype was counted between two and nine times. The genes are TRBV10-3 and TRBJ2-7, with D uncertain. The CDR3 runs 13 residues. Per the germline V gene, CDR1 is ENHRY and CDR2 is SYGVKD. Trimming removed 4 bases from V and 3 bases from J, with 10 bases in between. CDR3 amino acids: CAISVTPYYEQYF. Here the CDR3 DNA reads TGTGCCATCAGTGTTACCCCCTACTACGAGCAGTACTTC.

This clonotype came up many times. V usage is TRBV20-1 and J usage is TRBJ2-7; perhaps TRBD2 as D (5 bases). The CDR3 has 13 residues. Trimming cost V 6 bases and J 2 bases, with 14 bases left between them. The germline CDR1 and CDR2 sequences are DFQATT and SNEGSKA (reference sequence). In DNA form, the CDR3 reads TGCAGTGCCCGGAAGGGAGAACCCTACGAGCAGTACTTC. Translating gives CSARKGEPYEQYF.

The V and J genes are TRBV5-6 and TRBJ2-4; TRBD1 aligns across 7 bases. The CDR3 covers 15 residues. In germline, CDR1 is SGHDT, CDR2 YYEEEE. V was pared by 0 bases and J by 6 bases, with 6 bases of the junction left unmatched. The CDR3 sequence: CASSLGGQWINIQYF. In DNA, the CDR3 is TGTGCCAGCAGCTTGGGGGGACAGTGGATAAACATTCAGTACTTC.

This clonotype was found a few times. This rearrangement joins TRBV27 to TRBJ2-7; tentative D call: TRBD2 (6 bases). V gave up 3 bases and J gave up 0 bases, with 9 bases separating them. The length of the CDR3 is 14 residues. CDR1 is MNHEY, CDR2 SMNVEV, per germline (reference sequence). The CDR3: CASSFMGGSYEQYF. The CDR3 bases are TGTGCCAGCAGTTTTATGGGGGGCTCCTACGAGCAGTACTTC.

This clonotype came up a few times. The chain links TRBV27 to TRBJ1-6; 7 bases match TRBD1. The CDR3 extends over 18 amino acids. The ends lost 0 bases at V and 2 bases at J; junction bases unmatched: 7. Per germline, CDR1 MNHEY and CDR2 SMNVEV (reference sequence). The CDR3: CASSLSLNRGTYNSPLHF. The CDR3 nucleotides are TGTGCCAGCAGTTTATCCCTTAACAGGGGAACCTATAATTCACCCCTCCACTTT.